Below, one T cell receptor (beta chain) is given with its context. Its antigen is not identified. Per the germline V gene, CDR1 is SNHLY and CDR2 is FYNNEI. The V and J ends lost 6 bases and 1 base respectively, with 15 bases between them. The CDR3 is made up of 15 amino acids. Sorted subsets were CFSE-labeled and cultured approximately 5 days with allogeneic dendritic cells. Data came from immunoSEQ multiplex PCR; TCRdb stores just in-frame clones and leaves some out. The repertoire holds more than 9,000 clones, less than 70% seen once, with approximately 0.57% in the top ten. The source of the sample is a study of regulatory dendritic cells for organ transplantation.

The sample consisted of naive CD4+ T cells from blood cultured with dendritic cells. Sample subset: CD45RA+ naive T cells. This receptor was taken from a human donor in good health. The chain employs TRBV2 and TRBJ1-1; D not resolved. Here the CDR3 DNA reads TGTGCCAGCAGCCCTGGGGAGGTCCAGAACACTGAAGCTTTCTTT. Translating it yields CASSPGEVQNTEAFF.